This T cell receptor (beta chain) was observed in a study of cytomegalovirus exposure and HLA in healthy donors. Study-wide context: Of the donors genotyped, approximately 400 in all, about 81% fell in the Caucasian-associated ancestry cluster.

The PCR was carried out with 60 Vbeta primers and 13 Jbeta primers. Clones were sequenced by immunoSEQ multiplex PCR, and TCRdb holds only the in-frame ones, with some missing. The table records roughly 100,000 clones, roughly 80% of them present only once. These donors counted as nominally healthy when sampled, but unrecorded immune exposures were likely. The TCR sequence derives from a man aged 40-49 years in good health and CMV-seronegative. Sample: PBMCs.

The DNA for the CDR3 is TGTGCCAGCAGCATCACAGGGGGCAGGTATGGCTACACCTTC. Amino acid sequence: CASSITGGRYGYTF. The chain employs TRBV5-6 and TRBJ1-2, with TRBD1 identical over 9 bases. Germline loops: CDR1 SGHDT, CDR2 YYEEEE. J was trimmed by 5 bases and V by 4 bases; bases with no gene match: 6. This CDR3 comprises 14 residues. Full variable domain (rest looked up from reference TRBV5-6 and TRBJ1-2): DAGVTQSPTHLIKTRGQQVTLRCSPKSGHDTVSWYQQALGQGPQFIFQYYEEEERQRGNFPDRFSGHQFPNYSSELNVNALLLGDSALYLCASSITGGRYGYTFGSGTRLTVV.